The 21 T cell receptor beta chains below were found in one sample sequenced in a study of PD-L1 blockade in urothelial cancer. The repertoire was sequenced with immunoSEQ multiplex PCR; TCRdb's copy has only in-frame clones and lacks some. Altogether about 130,000 clones are present, about 82% being singletons, with the ten largest covering roughly 2.3%. Stated time point: peripheral blood 6 weeks after treatment start. Sequenced material: PBMCs, taken around atezolizumab (anti-PD-L1) treatment. Receptors were obtained from a man in his fifties with urothelial cancer.

The chain uses TRBV2 and TRBJ2-1; D is ambiguous. The CDR3 extends over 15 amino acids. V dropped 8 bases and J dropped 0 bases, with 14 bases sitting between them. Germline V gene lookup returns CDR1 SNHLY and CDR2 FYNNEI. In DNA, the CDR3 is TGTGCCAGCCACAGTGGCCGAAGCTCCTACAATGAGCAGTTCTTC. It codes for CASHSGRSSYNEQFF.

The V and J genes are TRBV5-4 and TRBJ2-3; tentatively, D is TRBD2 (6 bases). V was pared by 4 bases and J by 0 bases, with 12 bases between. The CDR3 consists of 15 residues. Germline V CDR1 and CDR2: SGHNT, YYREEE (reference sequence). The CDR3: CASSPGTVSTDTQYF. The CDR3 bases are TGTGCCAGCAGCCCCGGGACTGTAAGCACAGATACGCAGTATTTT.

The V and J genes are TRBV18 and TRBJ2-3, with 7 bases fitting TRBD2. V shed 0 bases and J 1 base; nucleotides not matched to a gene: 1. The CDR3 contains 15 residues. Germline loops: CDR1 KGHSH, CDR2 LQKENI. Written as DNA, the CDR3 is TGTGCCAGCTCACCACCGACTAGCCGCACAGATACGCAGTATTTT. Translation gives CASSPPTSRTDTQYF.

The gene calls are TRBV30 and TRBJ1-3; D not resolved. In germline, CDR1 is GTSNPN, CDR2 SVGIG (reference sequence). Trimming removed 6 bases at V and 3 bases at J, with 9 bases between. The CDR3 runs to 12 residues. The DNA for the CDR3 is TGTGCCTGTAGCGGGAATGGAAACACCATATATTTT. This encodes CACSGNGNTIYF.

The chain uses TRBV14 and TRBJ2-4; TRBD1 aligns across 7 bases. This CDR3 contains 14 residues. CDR1 and CDR2 (germline): SGHDN, FVKESK. Trimming cost V 4 bases and J 3 bases; bases outside gene matches: 3. The CDR3 protein is CASSRQGGKNIQYF. CDR3 DNA sequence: TGTGCCAGCAGCCGACAGGGTGGCAAAAACATTCAGTACTTC.

The V call is TRBV6-4, the J call TRBJ2-1, with TRBD2 identical over 7 bases. The V gene end was trimmed by 5 bases and the J gene end by 10 bases; junction bases not matched to a gene: 11. CDR1 and CDR2 (germline): MRHNA, SNTAGT. The CDR3 extends over 14 amino acids. CDR3 nucleotide sequence: TGTGCCAGCAGTACCAACTCAGCGGGAAGAGAGCAGTTCTTC. This gives the protein CASSTNSAGREQFF.

V gene TRBV6-6 combines with J gene TRBJ2-1, with D maybe TRBD2 (6 bases). The CDR3 runs to 15 residues. Trimming left V 5 bases short and J 3 bases short, with 14 bases between. Germline-derived CDR1 and CDR2 are MNHNY and SVGAGI (reference sequence). The CDR3 loop is CASSKGTSDYNEQFF. The CDR3 bases are TGTGCCAGCAGTAAAGGGACTTCCGACTACAATGAGCAGTTCTTC.

This rearrangement joins TRBV30 to TRBJ1-4; TRBD1 matches 7 bases. After removal of 1 base from V and 7 bases from J, the junction contained 6 bases not matched to a gene. Germline CDR1 and CDR2: GTSNPN and SVGIG (reference sequence). CDR3 length equals 14 residues. DNA for the CDR3: TGTGCCTGGAGTGCCGGGACAGTGCTTGAAAAACTGTTTTTT. Its translation: CAWSAGTVLEKLFF.

The rearrangement uses TRBV2 and TRBJ1-2; D is perhaps TRBD1 (5 bases). The CDR3 covers 16 residues. Trimming cost V 3 bases and J 3 bases, with 17 bases left between them. Germline CDR1 reads SNHLY; CDR2 reads FYNNEI. The chain's CDR3 is CASSDSPRRGYYGYTF. The CDR3 bases are TGTGCCAGCAGTGATAGTCCCAGGCGGGGCTACTATGGCTACACCTTC.

The CDR3 reads CASSPTGSGGTEQYF. CDR3 sequence (DNA): TGCGCCAGCAGTCCGACGGGTAGCGGGGGAACCGAGCAGTACTTC. The V gene is TRBV5-1, the J gene TRBJ2-7, with 9 bases matching TRBD2. Germline CDR1 reads SGHRS; CDR2 reads YFSETQ. The CDR3 loop spans 15 amino acids. The ends lost 5 bases at V and 6 bases at J; junction bases unmatched: 12.

The chain couples TRBV30 to TRBJ1-2, with D possibly being TRBD1 (5 bases). The V gene's germline CDR1 is GTSNPN and CDR2 SVGIG (reference sequence). This CDR3 region has 15 residues. V dropped 5 bases and J dropped 5 bases, with 21 bases sitting between them. The CDR3 coding sequence is TGTGCCTGGGAAGGTCAAACAACAGGAAATTATGGCTACACCTTC. Translated, it gives CAWEGQTTGNYGYTF.

The chain couples TRBV5-1 to TRBJ1-4; D not resolved. The ends were cut back, 5 bases at V and 8 bases at J, with 16 bases in the middle. The germline V gene has CDR1 SGHRS and CDR2 YFSETQ. The CDR3 loop spans 14 amino acids. The CDR3 DNA follows: TGCGCCAGCAGTTTAACTCACCTCGGGGAAAAACTGTTTTTT. Protein sequence: CASSLTHLGEKLFF.

This clone was counted only a few times. The chain employs TRBV6-1 and TRBJ2-2; TRBD1 matches 9 bases. The CDR3 has 15 residues. Germline V gene data show CDR1 as MNHNS and CDR2 as SASEGT. Trimming cost V 7 bases and J 5 bases; bases outside gene matches: 8. The CDR3 bases are TGTGCCAGCAATCAGGGAGGACAGGGGACCGGGGAGCTGTTTTTT. This sequence encodes CASNQGGQGTGELFF.

This sequence joins TRBV19 and TRBJ1-2; 7 bases agree with TRBD1. Germline loops: CDR1 LNHDA, CDR2 SQIVND (reference sequence). The CDR3 loop spans 14 amino acids. J gave up 5 bases and V 3 bases, and 6 bases lay outside the gene matches. The CDR3 here is CASSMDRTPYGYTF. CDR3 DNA sequence: TGTGCCAGTAGTATGGACAGGACGCCTTATGGCTACACCTTC.

The V and J genes are TRBV28 and TRBJ1-5, with D possibly matching TRBD1 (5 bases). V lost 2 bases to trimming and J lost 6 bases, with 11 bases between them. The CDR3 length is 14 residues. Germline lookup yields CDR1 MDHEN and CDR2 SYDVKM. This CDR3 is CASSLLAGSQPQHF. In DNA form, the CDR3 reads TGTGCCAGCAGTTTACTTGCAGGGTCTCAGCCCCAGCATTTT.

The chain couples TRBV9 to TRBJ2-5, with D possibly being TRBD2 (6 bases). Germline loops: CDR1 SGDLS, CDR2 YYNGEE. With 2 bases removed from V and 2 bases from J, the gap between germline ends came to 10 bases. The CDR3 extends over 14 amino acids. As DNA, the CDR3 is TGTGCCAGCAGCGTTGGGACTCTTCAAGAGACCCAGTACTTC. This translates into CASSVGTLQETQYF. The full variable domain, with the rest looked up from reference TRBV9 and TRBJ2-5, is DSGVTQTPKHLITATGQRVTLRCSPRSGDLSVYWYQQSLDQGLQFLIQYYNGEERAKGNILERFSAQQFPDLHSELNLSSLELGDSALYFCASSVGTLQETQYFGPGTRLLVL.

The genes are TRBV28 and TRBJ2-1; D is possibly TRBD2 (5 bases). Trimming left V 5 bases short and J 3 bases short, with 11 bases between. The CDR3 extends over 14 amino acids. CDR1 and CDR2 (germline): MDHEN, SYDVKM. As DNA, the CDR3 is TGTGCCAGCAGTCCGCAAACTAGCTACAATGAGCAGTTCTTC. It is translated as CASSPQTSYNEQFF. The full variable domain, completed using reference TRBV28 and TRBJ2-1, is DVKVTQSSRYLVKRTGEKVFLECVQDMDHENMFWYRQDPGLGLRLIYFSYDVKMKEKGDIPEGYSVSREKKERFSLILESASTNQTSMYLCASSPQTSYNEQFFGPGTRLTVL.

The genes are TRBV11-2 and TRBJ2-3, with 9 bases identical to TRBD2. This CDR3 has 17 residues. CDR1 is SGHAT, CDR2 FQNNGV, per germline. Germline trimming cut 7 bases from V and 2 bases from J; bases unmatched to any gene: 13. The CDR3 nucleotides are TGTGCCAGCACCTTCGAGGCTAGCGGGATCCCCACAGATACGCAGTATTTT. Amino acid sequence: CASTFEASGIPTDTQYF.

The rearrangement uses TRBV7-9 and TRBJ2-5; possible D gene TRBD1, 5 bases. Germline V gene lookup returns CDR1 SEHNR and CDR2 FQNEAQ (reference sequence). This CDR3 has 14 amino acids. V dropped 0 bases and J dropped 5 bases, with 10 bases sitting between them. The CDR3 DNA reads as TGTGCCAGCAGCTTAGCTGGGGCGCGGGAGACCCAGTACTTC. Its translation is CASSLAGARETQYF.

The chain is built from TRBV6-5 and TRBJ2-7; D might be TRBD2 (6 bases). Looked up from germline, CDR1 is MNHEY and CDR2 is SVGAGI. The CDR3 consists of 14 residues. V was pared by 2 bases and J by 4 bases, with 12 bases between. CDR3 amino acids: CASSYRRGQYEQYF. The CDR3 DNA sequence: TGTGCCAGCAGTTACCGGCGGGGCCAATACGAGCAGTACTTC.

The rearrangement joins TRBV11-1 to TRBJ2-1; D is perhaps TRBD1 (6 bases). The CDR3 contains 13 residues. The ends were cut back, 2 bases at V and 6 bases at J, with 8 bases in the middle. CDR1 is SGHAT, CDR2 FQDESV, per germline (reference sequence). Here the CDR3 reads CASSLTRGNEQFF. CDR3 sequence (DNA): TGTGCCAGCAGCTTAACCAGGGGCAATGAGCAGTTCTTC.